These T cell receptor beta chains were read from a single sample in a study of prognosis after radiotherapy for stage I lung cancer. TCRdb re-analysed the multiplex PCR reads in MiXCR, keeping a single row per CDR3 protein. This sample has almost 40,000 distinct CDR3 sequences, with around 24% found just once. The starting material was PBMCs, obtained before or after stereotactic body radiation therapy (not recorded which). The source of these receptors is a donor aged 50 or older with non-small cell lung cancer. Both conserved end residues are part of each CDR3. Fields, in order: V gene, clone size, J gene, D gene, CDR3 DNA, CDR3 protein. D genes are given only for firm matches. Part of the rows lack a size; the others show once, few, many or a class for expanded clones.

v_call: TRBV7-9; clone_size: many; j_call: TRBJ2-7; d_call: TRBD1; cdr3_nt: TGTGCCAGCAGCCGTGGGACAGGGCCCTACGAGCAGTACTTC; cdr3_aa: CASSRGTGPYEQYF
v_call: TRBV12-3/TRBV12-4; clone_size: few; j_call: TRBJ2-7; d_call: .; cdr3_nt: TGTGCCAGCAGCCGGGAGCCGGGTGAGCAGTACTTC; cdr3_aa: CASSREPGEQYF
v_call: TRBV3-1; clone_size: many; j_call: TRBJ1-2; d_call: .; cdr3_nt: TGTGCCAGCAGCCAAGCCCATGGCTACACCTTC; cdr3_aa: CASSQAHGYTF
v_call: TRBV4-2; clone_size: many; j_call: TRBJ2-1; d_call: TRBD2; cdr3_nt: TGTGCCAGCAGCCAAGCTTCGTCTAGCGGGAGGGTCTACAATGAGCAGTTCTTC; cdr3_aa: CASSQASSSGRVYNEQFF
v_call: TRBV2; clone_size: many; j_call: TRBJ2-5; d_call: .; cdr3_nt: TGTGCCAGCAGTGAAGCAAAAATGGGGTCAGAGACCCAGTACTTC; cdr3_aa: CASSEAKMGSETQYF
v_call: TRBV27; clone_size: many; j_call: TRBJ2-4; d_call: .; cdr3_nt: TGTGCCAGCAGTTTAGGAATAGAGCGATATAACATTCAGTACTTC; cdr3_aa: CASSLGIERYNIQYF
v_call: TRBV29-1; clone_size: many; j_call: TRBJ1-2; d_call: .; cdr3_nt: TGCAGCGTTGAAGATCGCGGCTACACCTTC; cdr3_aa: CSVEDRGYTF
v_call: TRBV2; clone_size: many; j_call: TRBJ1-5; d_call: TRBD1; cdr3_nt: TGTGCCAGCTGGGGACAGAATCAGCCCCAGCATTTT; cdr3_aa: CASWGQNQPQHF
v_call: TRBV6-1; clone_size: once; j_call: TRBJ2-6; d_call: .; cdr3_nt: TGTGCCAGCAGACCCCCCACAACTACTGGGGCCAACGTCATGACTTTC; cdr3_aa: CASRPPTTTGANVMTF
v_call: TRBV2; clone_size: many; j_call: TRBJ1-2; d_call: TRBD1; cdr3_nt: TGTGCCAGCAAGGGACAGGGATACTATGGCTACACCTTC; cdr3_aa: CASKGQGYYGYTF
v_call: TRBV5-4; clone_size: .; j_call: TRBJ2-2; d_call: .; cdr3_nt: TGTGCCAGCAGCCTGGATGAGCCCGGGGAGCTGTTTTTT; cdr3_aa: CASSLDEPGELFF
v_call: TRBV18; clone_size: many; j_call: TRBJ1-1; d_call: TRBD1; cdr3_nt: TGTGCCAGCTCACCACCGGACAGGGGGAGCACTGAAGCTTTCTTT; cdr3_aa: CASSPPDRGSTEAFF
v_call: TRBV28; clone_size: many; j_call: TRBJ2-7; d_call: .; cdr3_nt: TGTGCCAGCAGTTTATGGGTGTCAAAATTCGACTACGAGCAGTACTTC; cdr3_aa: CASSLWVSKFDYEQYF
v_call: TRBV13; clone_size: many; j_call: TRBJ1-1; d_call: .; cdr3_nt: TGTGCCAGCAGCGCCTTAGCGGGGACGATCGGTTTGACTGAAGCTTTCTTT; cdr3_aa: CASSALAGTIGLTEAFF
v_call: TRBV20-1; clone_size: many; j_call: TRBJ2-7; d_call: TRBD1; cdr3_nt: TGCAGTGCCTATCTGCCGGGACAGGGGGCCTACGAGCAGTACTTC; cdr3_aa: CSAYLPGQGAYEQYF
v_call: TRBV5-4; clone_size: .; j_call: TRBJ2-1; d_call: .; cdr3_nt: TGTGCCAGCAGCTGGGGGGGAGGGGGCGGGACCTACAATGAGCAGTTCTTC; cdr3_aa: CASSWGGGGGTYNEQFF
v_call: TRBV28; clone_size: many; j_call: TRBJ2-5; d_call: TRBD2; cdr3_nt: TGTGCCAGCAGTTCCGGGACTAGCGGGAAAGAGACCCAGTACTTC; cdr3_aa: CASSSGTSGKETQYF
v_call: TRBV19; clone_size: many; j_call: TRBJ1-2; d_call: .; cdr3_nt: TGTGCCAGTAGTAACCGGACAGAGTATGGCTACACCTTC; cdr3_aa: CASSNRTEYGYTF